This T cell receptor beta chain derives from a study of human T cells and chemical hapten exposure. The sample holds many counts of this clonotype. Unique molecular identifiers were affixed to discrete cDNA molecules within the library. In the original analysis: Sample TCR totals centred on a median of around 93,000, ranging about 20,000 to 700,000. TCRdb analysed the RACE reads with MiXCR anew, one entry per CDR3 protein. What appears here as the V and J calls and clone size reflects TCRdb's work, not the paper's. Of around 130,000 distinct CDR3 sequences in the sample, more than 7.5% were seen once. In germline, CDR1 is SEHNR, CDR2 FQNEAQ (reference sequence). The CDR3 is 15 residues long. V was cut by 5 bases and J by 2 bases, with 14 bases left in between. Described time point: healthy volunteer bleed at 2 weeks. The starting material, unfractionated whole blood, was used for total RNA extraction.

Sequencing input: whole blood. This clonotype originated in a male donor in good health. Some clones in this sample may be carry-over from other donors' samples. V gene TRBV7-9 combines with J gene TRBJ2-3; D uncertain. CDR3 region: CASSLSTGDTDTQYF. For the CDR3, the DNA is TGTGCCAGCAGCCTATCGACGGGCGACACAGATACGCAGTATTTT. The full variable domain, with the rest looked up from reference TRBV7-9 and TRBJ2-3, is DTGVSQNPRHKITKRGQNVTFRCDPISEHNRLYWYRQTLGQGPEFLTYFQNEAQLEKSRLLSDRFSAERPKGSFSTLEIQRTEQGDSAMYLCASSLSTGDTDTQYFGPGTRLTVL.